This T cell receptor beta chain originates from a study of blood T cells in healthy people across ages. Study-wide results and caveats: In these data, TCR beta diversity tracked strongly with naive T cell percentage. The study regarded diversity estimates from one million T cells as underestimates. In long-lived donors, naive CD4+ cell counts and diversity exceeded those of aged donors. As age increased, TCR beta diversity per million T cells fell in a roughly linear fashion.

On this clonotype itself: Antigen: not known.

Through a sample-barcoded 5' primer and a J-beta primer mix, a second PCR was run for roughly 7 to 12 cycles. Each CDR3 protein is one row after TCRdb ran MiXCR on the 5' RACE reads. This sample carries some 900,000 distinct CDR3 sequences, 40% to 60% of them seen once, and the ten largest clones take over 10%. The receptor was derived from a man under 40 in good health. Sample: blood.

The CDR3 loop is CASSLAGGPADTQYF. The CDR3 coding sequence is TGCGCCAGCAGCTTGGCGGGGGGGCCCGCAGATACGCAGTATTTT. The chain is built from TRBV5-1 and TRBJ2-3, with 8 bases identical to TRBD2. There are 15 residues in the CDR3. Germline V lookup: CDR1 SGHRS, CDR2 YFSETQ. V shed 0 bases and J 4 bases; nucleotides not matched to a gene: 4.